Listed below are T cell receptor beta chains from one sample, sequenced in a study of T cells after yellow fever vaccination. TCRdb re-called the 5' RACE reads with MiXCR, one entry per CDR3 protein. This repertoire shows some 390,000 distinct CDR3 sequences, around 20% found once; its top ten account for 18%. Sequencing was performed on PBMCs, taken before the yellow fever booster vaccination. Receptors were obtained from a man aged 18 to 30 who received the YFV17D yellow fever vaccine. The CDR3 runs from the conserved cysteine through the conserved F or W. A D gene is named only where the DNA matches it firmly. The listing skips clone size in some rows; elsewhere it reads once, few, many or a size class.

size | D | J | V | CDR3 | DNA
NA | TRBD2 | TRBJ2-2 | TRBV20-1 | CSARDLLAPTGELFF | TGCAGTGCTAGAGATCTACTAGCGCCCACCGGGGAGCTGTTTTTT
NA | NA | TRBJ1-3 | TRBV6-5 | CASSYSGGTGNTIYF | TGTGCCAGCAGTTACTCGGGGGGAACTGGAAACACCATATATTTT
NA | NA | TRBJ1-1 | TRBV18 | CASSPRASRSGQGNMNTEAFF | TGTGCCAGCTCACCACGCGCAAGTCGTTCGGGGCAGGGAAATATGAACACTGAAGCTTTCTTT
many | NA | TRBJ1-1 | TRBV20-1 | CSARDEGGLSTFF | TGCAGTGCTAGAGATGAAGGAGGGTTGTCGACTTTCTTT
few | NA | TRBJ2-7 | TRBV7-9 | CASSLVWGEQYF | TGTGCCAGCAGCTTAGTTTGGGGCGAGCAGTACTTC
few | TRBD1 | TRBJ1-2 | TRBV7-9 | CASSRGQGPYGYTF | TGTGCCAGCAGCCGGGGACAGGGGCCCTATGGCTACACCTTC
NA | NA | TRBJ1-1 | TRBV6-2/TRBV6-3 | CASHHNGRTEAFF | TGTGCCAGCCATCATAATGGTCGGACTGAAGCTTTCTTT
NA | TRBD1 | TRBJ1-1 | TRBV12-3/TRBV12-4 | CASRRTGGAATEAFF | TGTGCCAGCAGAAGAACAGGGGGCGCGGCCACTGAAGCTTTCTTT
NA | TRBD1 | TRBJ1-4 | TRBV9 | CASSVREGDRGNEKLFF | TGTGCCAGCAGCGTCAGAGAGGGGGACAGGGGAAATGAAAAACTGTTTTTT
many | TRBD1 | TRBJ2-2 | TRBV9 | CASSVGQAGELFF | TGTGCCAGCAGCGTGGGACAGGCCGGGGAGCTGTTTTTT
NA | TRBD2 | TRBJ2-3 | TRBV4-3 | CASSHLLAGTSTDTQYF | TGCGCCAGCAGCCACCTTCTAGCGGGGACTAGCACAGATACGCAGTATTTT
few | NA | TRBJ1-1 | TRBV5-1 | CASSLRVGGTEAFF | TGCGCCAGCAGCTTGAGAGTTGGTGGCACTGAAGCTTTCTTT
NA | NA | TRBJ2-5 | TRBV7-2 | CASSLQASQETQYF | TGTGCCAGCAGCTTACAAGCGTCTCAAGAGACCCAGTACTTC
NA | TRBD1 | TRBJ1-1 | TRBV5-1 | CASSWTGGTMNTEAFF | TGCGCCAGCAGCTGGACAGGGGGAACTATGAACACTGAAGCTTTCTTT
many | NA | TRBJ1-2 | TRBV7-2 | CASSSPAGVYGYTF | TGTGCCAGCAGCTCGCCGGCAGGGGTCTATGGCTACACCTTC
NA | TRBD2 | TRBJ2-1 | TRBV5-5 | CASSLSVAGGQDEQFF | TGTGCCAGCAGCTTATCTGTAGCGGGGGGGCAGGATGAGCAGTTCTTC
few | NA | TRBJ2-3 | TRBV6-1 | CASSPDRFTDTQYF | TGTGCCAGCAGTCCGGACCGCTTCACAGATACGCAGTATTTT
many | NA | TRBJ2-6 | TRBV24-1 | CATGAGYGGANVLTF | TGTGCCACCGGGGCCGGTTACGGTGGGGCCAACGTCCTGACTTTC
few | NA | TRBJ2-2 | TRBV7-2 | CASSFRAGELFF | TGTGCCAGCAGCTTTAGGGCGGGGGAGCTGTTTTTT
NA | NA | TRBJ2-5 | TRBV7-9 | CASSFSGGRETQYF | TGTGCCAGCAGCTTTTCAGGGGGGAGAGAGACCCAGTACTTC
NA | NA | TRBJ1-5 | TRBV3-1 | CASSPGGAQPQHF | TGTGCCAGCAGCCCTGGGGGGGCCCAGCCCCAGCATTTT
NA | NA | TRBJ2-5 | TRBV5-6 | CASRVGVQQETQYF | TGTGCCAGCAGGGTGGGGGTCCAACAAGAGACCCAGTACTTC
NA | NA | TRBJ2-4 | TRBV7-2 | CASSPGGQGRNIQYF | TGTGCCAGCAGCCCGGGGGGCCAGGGTCGAAACATTCAGTACTTC
few | NA | TRBJ2-3 | TRBV18 | CASSPPGGAGDTQYF | TGTGCCAGCTCACCGCCCGGGGGCGCAGGGGATACGCAGTATTTT
NA | NA | TRBJ2-2 | TRBV14 | CASSQPGGSGELFF | TGTGCCAGCAGCCAACCTGGGGGGTCGGGGGAGCTGTTTTTT
few | NA | TRBJ2-2 | TRBV7-3 | CASSSGQAGTGELFF | TGTGCCAGCAGCTCCGGACAGGCGGGGACCGGGGAGCTGTTTTTT
NA | TRBD1 | TRBJ1-1 | TRBV5-1 | CASSLLGQGVGVNTEAFF | TGCGCCAGCAGCCTGCTGGGACAGGGAGTGGGTGTGAACACTGAAGCTTTCTTT
NA | NA | TRBJ1-5 | TRBV12-3/TRBV12-4 | CASSFRAGSNQPQHF | TGTGCCAGCAGTTTTCGTGCGGGGAGCAATCAGCCCCAGCATTTT
NA | NA | TRBJ1-2 | TRBV30 | CAWSGITGYGGYTF | TGTGCCTGGAGCGGGATAACGGGCTACGGGGGCTACACCTTC
few | NA | TRBJ2-7 | TRBV5-1 | CASRGINEQYF | TGCGCCAGCAGGGGAATTAACGAGCAGTACTTC